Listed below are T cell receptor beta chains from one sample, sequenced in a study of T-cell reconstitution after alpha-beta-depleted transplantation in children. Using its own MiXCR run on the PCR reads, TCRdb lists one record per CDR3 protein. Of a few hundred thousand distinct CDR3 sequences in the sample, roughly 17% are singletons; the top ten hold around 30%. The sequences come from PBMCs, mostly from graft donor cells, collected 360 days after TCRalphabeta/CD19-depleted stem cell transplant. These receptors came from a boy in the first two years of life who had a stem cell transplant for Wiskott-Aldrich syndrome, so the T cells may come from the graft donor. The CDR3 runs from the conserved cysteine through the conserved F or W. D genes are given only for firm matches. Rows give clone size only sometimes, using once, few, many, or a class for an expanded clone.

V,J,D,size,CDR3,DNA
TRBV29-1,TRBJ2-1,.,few,CSVEAYNYNEQFF,TGCAGCGTTGAGGCATACAATTACAATGAGCAGTTCTTC
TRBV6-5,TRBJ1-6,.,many,CASSYGDSPLHF,TGTGCCAGCAGTTACGGGGATTCACCCCTCCACTTT
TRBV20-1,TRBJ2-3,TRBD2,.,CSARDFRGGRPDTQYF,TGCAGTGCTAGAGACTTCCGGGGGGGCCGCCCAGATACGCAGTATTTT
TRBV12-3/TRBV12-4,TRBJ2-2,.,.,CASSPGLGVSNTGELFF,TGTGCCAGCAGTCCGGGTCTAGGGGTTTCGAACACCGGGGAGCTGTTTTTT
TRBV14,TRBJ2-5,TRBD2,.,CASSQDAGGQDF,TGTGCCAGCAGCCAAGATGCGGGGGGGCAGGACTTC
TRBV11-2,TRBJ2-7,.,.,CASSRIFPETLMSYEQYF,TGTGCCAGCAGCCGGATTTTTCCCGAGACGCTAATGTCCTACGAGCAGTACTTC
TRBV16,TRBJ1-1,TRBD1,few,CASSLDRVDTEAFF,TGTGCCAGCAGCCTCGACAGGGTGGACACTGAAGCTTTCTTT
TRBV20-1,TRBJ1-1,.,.,CSAGGTTEAFF,TGCAGTGCTGGCGGGACCACTGAAGCTTTCTTT
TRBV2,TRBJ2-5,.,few,CASLQFDGYWEQQETQYF,TGTGCCAGCCTCCAATTCGACGGTTATTGGGAACAACAAGAGACCCAGTACTTC
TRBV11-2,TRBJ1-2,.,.,CASSFSTGGYTF,TGTGCCAGCAGCTTTTCCACAGGGGGCTACACCTTC
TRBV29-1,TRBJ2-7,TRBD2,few,CSVEGIAGYEQYF,TGCAGCGTTGAAGGCATAGCGGGCTACGAGCAGTACTTC
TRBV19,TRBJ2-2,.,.,CASSRTLANTGELFF,TGTGCCAGTAGTAGGACCTTAGCGAACACCGGGGAGCTGTTTTTT
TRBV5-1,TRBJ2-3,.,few,CASSFHSAKEDTQYF,TGCGCCAGCAGCTTCCACAGCGCGAAGGAAGATACGCAGTATTTT
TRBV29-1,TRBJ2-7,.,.,CSVEDRGQQYF,TGCAGCGTTGAAGATCGGGGACAGCAGTACTTC
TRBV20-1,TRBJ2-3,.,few,CSALEGYPREQYF,TGCAGTGCTCTTGAGGGGTACCCGAGGGAGCAGTATTTT
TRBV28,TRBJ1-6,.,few,CASTLTGSGGGAHPLHF,TGTGCCAGCACCCTTACGGGGTCTGGTGGGGGGGCCCATCCCCTCCACTTT
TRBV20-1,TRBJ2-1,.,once,CSARDVRGGPAVPYNEQFF,TGCAGTGCTAGAGACGTGAGGGGGGGGCCGGCGGTTCCCTACAATGAGCAGTTCTTC
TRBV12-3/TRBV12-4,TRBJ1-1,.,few,CASRTYSMNTEAFF,TGTGCCAGCAGGACATACTCCATGAACACTGAAGCTTTCTTT
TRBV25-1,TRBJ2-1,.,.,CASSDSSGDTEQFF,TGTGCCAGCAGCGACTCGTCAGGGGATACTGAGCAGTTCTTC
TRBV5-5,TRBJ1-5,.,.,CASSRGEGNQPQHF,TGTGCCAGCAGTCGAGGGGAGGGCAATCAGCCCCAGCATTTT
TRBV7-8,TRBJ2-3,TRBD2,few,CASSPRRKAGEGTDTQYF,TGTGCCAGCAGCCCGCGGAGGAAAGCGGGAGAGGGAACAGATACGCAGTATTTT
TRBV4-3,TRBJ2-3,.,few,CASSRGRDTDTQYF,TGCGCCAGCAGCCGGGGCAGAGACACAGATACGCAGTATTTT
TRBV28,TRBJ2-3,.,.,CATFPGTFSTQYF,TGTGCCACCTTCCCCGGGACTTTTTCGACGCAGTATTTT
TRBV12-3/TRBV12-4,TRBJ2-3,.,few,CASSLDAGPSTDTQYF,TGTGCCAGCAGTTTAGATGCGGGACCTAGCACAGATACGCAGTATTTT
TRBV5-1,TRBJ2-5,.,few,CASSLALGGETQYF,TGCGCCAGCAGCTTGGCCTTAGGGGGAGAGACCCAGTACTTC
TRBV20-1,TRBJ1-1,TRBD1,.,CSARNLDRVNTEAFF,TGCAGTGCTAGAAATTTGGACAGGGTGAACACTGAAGCTTTCTTT
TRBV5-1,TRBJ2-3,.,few,CASSSRQARGTDTQYF,TGCGCCAGCAGCTCCCGACAGGCGAGAGGCACAGATACGCAGTATTTT
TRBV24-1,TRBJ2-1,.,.,CATSDPLRRTNNEQFF,TGTGCCACCAGTGACCCCCTTCGCCGGACGAACAATGAGCAGTTCTTC
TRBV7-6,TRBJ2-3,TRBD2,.,CASSLYPYRLAGVTDTQYF,TGTGCCAGCAGCTTGTACCCCTATAGACTAGCGGGGGTTACAGATACGCAGTATTTT
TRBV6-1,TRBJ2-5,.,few,CASKGGGRGQETQYF,TGTGCCAGCAAAGGGGGAGGGAGGGGCCAAGAGACCCAGTACTTC
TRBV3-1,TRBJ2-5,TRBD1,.,CASSQKGQGARETQYF,TGTGCCAGCAGCCAAAAAGGGCAGGGGGCAAGAGAGACCCAGTACTTC
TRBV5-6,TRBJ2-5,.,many,CASSFQGIQETQYF,TGTGCCAGCAGCTTTCAGGGGATTCAAGAGACCCAGTACTTC
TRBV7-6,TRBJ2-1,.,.,CASSPIPSEQFF,TGTGCCAGCAGCCCGATCCCTTCTGAGCAGTTCTTC
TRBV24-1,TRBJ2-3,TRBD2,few,CATSSTSGGAGDTQYF,TGTGCCACCAGTTCGACTAGCGGGGGGGCTGGAGATACGCAGTATTTT
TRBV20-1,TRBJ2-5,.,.,CSATGTIGQTQYF,TGCAGTGCCACCGGGACCATAGGCCAGACCCAGTACTTC
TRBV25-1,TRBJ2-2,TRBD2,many,CASTPSGGTNTGELFF,TGTGCCAGCACCCCTAGCGGGGGGACGAACACCGGGGAGCTGTTTTTT
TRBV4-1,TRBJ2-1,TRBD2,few,CASSSGLAGGDEQFF,TGCGCCAGCAGCTCCGGACTAGCGGGGGGGGATGAGCAGTTCTTC
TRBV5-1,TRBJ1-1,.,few,CASSLGRETEAFF,TGCGCCAGCAGCTTGGGGCGGGAGACTGAAGCTTTCTTT
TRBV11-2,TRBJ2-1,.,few,CASSLGYRVGGLSYNEQFF,TGTGCCAGCAGCTTAGGGTACCGGGTGGGGGGATTGTCCTACAATGAGCAGTTCTTC
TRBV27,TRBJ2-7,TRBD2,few,CASSPGLAVAPYEQYF,TGTGCCAGCAGTCCGGGACTAGCGGTGGCCCCCTACGAGCAGTACTTC
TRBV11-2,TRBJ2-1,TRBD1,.,CASSVGQYNEQFF,TGTGCCAGCAGCGTGGGACAGTACAATGAGCAGTTCTTC
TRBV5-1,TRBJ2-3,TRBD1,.,CASTRQGSPDTQYF,TGCGCCAGCACCCGACAGGGGAGCCCAGATACGCAGTATTTT
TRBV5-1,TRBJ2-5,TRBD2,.,CASSRGDQETQYF,TGCGCCAGCAGCCGGGGGGATCAAGAGACCCAGTACTTC